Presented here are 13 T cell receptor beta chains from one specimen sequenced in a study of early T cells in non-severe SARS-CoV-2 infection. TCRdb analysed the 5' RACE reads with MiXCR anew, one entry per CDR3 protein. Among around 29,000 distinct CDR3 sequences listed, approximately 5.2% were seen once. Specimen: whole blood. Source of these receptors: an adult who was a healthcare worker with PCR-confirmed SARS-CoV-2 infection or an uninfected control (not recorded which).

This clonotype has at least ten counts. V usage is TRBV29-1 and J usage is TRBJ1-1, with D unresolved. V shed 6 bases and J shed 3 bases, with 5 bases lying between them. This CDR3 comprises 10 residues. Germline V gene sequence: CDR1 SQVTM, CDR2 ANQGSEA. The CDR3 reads CSVVDTEAFF. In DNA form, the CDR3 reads TGCAGCGTCGTGGACACTGAAGCTTTCTTT. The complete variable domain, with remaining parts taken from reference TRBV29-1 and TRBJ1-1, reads SAVISQKPSRDICQRGTSLTIQCQVDSQVTMMFWYRQQPGQSLTLIATANQGSEATYESGFVIDKFPISRPNLTFSTLTVSNMSPEDSSIYLCSVVDTEAFFGQGTRLTVV.

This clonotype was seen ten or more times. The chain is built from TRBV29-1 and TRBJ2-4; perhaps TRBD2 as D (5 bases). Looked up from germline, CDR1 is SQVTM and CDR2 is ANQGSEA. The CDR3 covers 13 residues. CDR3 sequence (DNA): TGCAGAGACGATGGACTTGCCAAAAACATTCAGTACTTC. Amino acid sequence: CRDDGLAKNIQYF.

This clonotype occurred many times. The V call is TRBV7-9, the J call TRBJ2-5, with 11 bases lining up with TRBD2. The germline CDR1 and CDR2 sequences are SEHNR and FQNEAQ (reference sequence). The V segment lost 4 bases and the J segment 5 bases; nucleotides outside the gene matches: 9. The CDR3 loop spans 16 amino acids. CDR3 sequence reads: CASSSALAGGWETQYF. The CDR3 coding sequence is TGTGCCAGCAGCTCTGCTCTAGCGGGGGGTTGGGAGACCCAGTACTTC.

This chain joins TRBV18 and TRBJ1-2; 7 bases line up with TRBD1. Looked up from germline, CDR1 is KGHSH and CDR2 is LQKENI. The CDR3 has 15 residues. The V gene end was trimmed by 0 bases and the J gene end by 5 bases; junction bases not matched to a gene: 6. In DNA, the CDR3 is TGTGCCAGCTCACCACCGACAACAGGGGAGTATGGCTACACCTTC. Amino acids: CASSPPTTGEYGYTF.

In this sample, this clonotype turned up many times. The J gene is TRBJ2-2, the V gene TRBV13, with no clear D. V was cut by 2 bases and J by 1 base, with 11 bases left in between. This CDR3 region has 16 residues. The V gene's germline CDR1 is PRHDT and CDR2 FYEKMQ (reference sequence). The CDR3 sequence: CASSLNVAKNTGELFF. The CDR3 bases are TGTGCCAGCAGCTTAAATGTGGCCAAGAACACCGGGGAGCTGTTTTTT.

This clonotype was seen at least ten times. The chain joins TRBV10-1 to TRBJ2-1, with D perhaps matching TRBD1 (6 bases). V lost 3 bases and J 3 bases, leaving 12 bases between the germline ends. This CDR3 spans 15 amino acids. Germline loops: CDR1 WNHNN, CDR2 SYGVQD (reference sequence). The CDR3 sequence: CASSDDRDNYNEQFF. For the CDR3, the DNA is TGCGCCAGCAGTGATGACCGGGACAACTACAATGAGCAGTTCTTC.

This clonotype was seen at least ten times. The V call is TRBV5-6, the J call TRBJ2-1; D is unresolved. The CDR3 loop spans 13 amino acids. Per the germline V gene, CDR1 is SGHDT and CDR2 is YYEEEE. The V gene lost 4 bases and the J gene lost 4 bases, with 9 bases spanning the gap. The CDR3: CASSPLGYNEQFF. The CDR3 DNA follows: TGTGCCAGCAGCCCCCTCGGGTACAATGAGCAGTTCTTC.

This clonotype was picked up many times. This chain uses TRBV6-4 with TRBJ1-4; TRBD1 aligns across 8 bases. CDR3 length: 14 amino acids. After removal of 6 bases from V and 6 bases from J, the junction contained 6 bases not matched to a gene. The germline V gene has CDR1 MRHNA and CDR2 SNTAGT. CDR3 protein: CASRAGRGHEKLFF. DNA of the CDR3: TGTGCCAGCAGAGCGGGCAGGGGGCATGAAAAACTGTTTTTT.

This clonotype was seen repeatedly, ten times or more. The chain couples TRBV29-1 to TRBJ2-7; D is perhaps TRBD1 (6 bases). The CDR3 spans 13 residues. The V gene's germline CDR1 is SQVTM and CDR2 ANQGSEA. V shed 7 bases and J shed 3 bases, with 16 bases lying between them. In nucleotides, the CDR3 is TGCAGCGCCGAGTCCCGGGACAACTACGAGCAGTACTTC. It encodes CSAESRDNYEQYF.

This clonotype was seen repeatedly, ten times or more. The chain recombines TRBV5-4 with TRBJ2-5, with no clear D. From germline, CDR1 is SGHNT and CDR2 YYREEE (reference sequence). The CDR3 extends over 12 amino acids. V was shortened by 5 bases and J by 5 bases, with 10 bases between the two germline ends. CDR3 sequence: CASREVGETQYF. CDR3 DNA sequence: TGTGCCAGCAGAGAGGTTGGGGAGACCCAGTACTTC.

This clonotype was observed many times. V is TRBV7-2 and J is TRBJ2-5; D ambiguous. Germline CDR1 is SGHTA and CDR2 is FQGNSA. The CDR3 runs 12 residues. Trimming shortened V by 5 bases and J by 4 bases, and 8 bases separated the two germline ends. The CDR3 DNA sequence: TGTGCCAGCAGCCTGGACGGAGAGACCCAGTACTTC. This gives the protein CASSLDGETQYF.

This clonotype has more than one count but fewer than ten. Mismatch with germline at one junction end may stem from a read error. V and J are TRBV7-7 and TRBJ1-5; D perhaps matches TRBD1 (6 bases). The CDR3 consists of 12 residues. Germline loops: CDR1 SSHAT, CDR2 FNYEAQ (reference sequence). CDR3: CASSPDRPPQHF. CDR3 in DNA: TGTGCTAGCAGCCCAGACAGGCCGCCCCAGCATTTT.

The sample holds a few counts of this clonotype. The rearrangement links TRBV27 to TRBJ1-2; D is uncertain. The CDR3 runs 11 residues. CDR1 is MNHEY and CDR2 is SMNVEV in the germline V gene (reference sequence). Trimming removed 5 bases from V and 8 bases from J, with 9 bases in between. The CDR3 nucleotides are TGTGCCAGCAGTGGGCCGAGGGGCTACACCTTC. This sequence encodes CASSGPRGYTF.